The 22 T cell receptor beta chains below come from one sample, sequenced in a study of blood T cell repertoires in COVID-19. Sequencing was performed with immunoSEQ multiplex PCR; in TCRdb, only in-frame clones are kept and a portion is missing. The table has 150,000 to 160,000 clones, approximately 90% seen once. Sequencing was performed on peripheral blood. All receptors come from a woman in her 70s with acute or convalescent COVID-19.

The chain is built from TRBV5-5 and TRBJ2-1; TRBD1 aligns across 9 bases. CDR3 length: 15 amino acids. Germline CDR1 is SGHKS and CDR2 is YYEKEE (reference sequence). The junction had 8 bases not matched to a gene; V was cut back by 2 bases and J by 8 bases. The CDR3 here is CASSFRDRVVDEQFF. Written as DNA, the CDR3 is TGTGCCAGCAGCTTCCGGGACAGGGTGGTGGATGAGCAGTTCTTC. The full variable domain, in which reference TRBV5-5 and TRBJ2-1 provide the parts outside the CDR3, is DAGVTQSPTHLIKTRGQQVTLRCSPISGHKSVSWYQQVLGQGPQFIFQYYEKEERGRGNFPDRFSARQFPNYSSELNVNALLLGDSALYLCASSFRDRVVDEQFFGPGTRLTVL.

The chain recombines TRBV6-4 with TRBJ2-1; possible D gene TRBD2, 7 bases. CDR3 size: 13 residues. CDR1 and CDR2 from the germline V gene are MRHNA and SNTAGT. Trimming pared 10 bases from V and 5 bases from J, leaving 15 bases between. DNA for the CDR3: TGTGCCACCCCTTGCGGGGGCGACAATGAGCAGTTCTTC. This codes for CATPCGGDNEQFF.

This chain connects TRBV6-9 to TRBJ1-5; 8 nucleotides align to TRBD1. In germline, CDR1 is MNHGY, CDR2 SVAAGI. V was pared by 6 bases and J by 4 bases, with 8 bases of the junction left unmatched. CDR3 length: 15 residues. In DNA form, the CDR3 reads TGTGCCAGCAGCGAGCAGGGGGCTCGTAATCAGCCCCAGCATTTT. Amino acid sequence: CASSEQGARNQPQHF.

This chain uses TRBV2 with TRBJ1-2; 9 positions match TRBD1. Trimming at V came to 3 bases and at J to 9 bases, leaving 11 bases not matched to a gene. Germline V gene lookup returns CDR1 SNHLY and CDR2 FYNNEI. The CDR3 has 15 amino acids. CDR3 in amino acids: CASSEVDRGDSSYTF. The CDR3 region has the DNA TGTGCCAGCAGTGAGGTTGACAGGGGGGATTCGAGCTACACCTTC.

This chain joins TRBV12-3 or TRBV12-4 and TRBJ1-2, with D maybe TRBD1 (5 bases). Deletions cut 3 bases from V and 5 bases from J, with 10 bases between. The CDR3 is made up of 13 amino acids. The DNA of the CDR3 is TGTGCCAGCAGTTTTAGTAGGGGTTATGGCTACACCTTC. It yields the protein CASSFSRGYGYTF.

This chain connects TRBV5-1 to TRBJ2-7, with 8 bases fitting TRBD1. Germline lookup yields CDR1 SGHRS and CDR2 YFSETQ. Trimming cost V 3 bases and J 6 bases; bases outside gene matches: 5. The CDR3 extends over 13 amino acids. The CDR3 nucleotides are TGCGCCAGCAGCTCGGAACAGGGGGGCGAGCAGTACGTC. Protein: CASSSEQGGEQYV.

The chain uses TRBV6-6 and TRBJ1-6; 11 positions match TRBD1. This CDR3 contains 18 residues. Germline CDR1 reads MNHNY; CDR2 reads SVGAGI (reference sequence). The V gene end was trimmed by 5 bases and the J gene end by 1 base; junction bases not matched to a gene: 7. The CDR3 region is CASSPAGTGGSYNSPLHF. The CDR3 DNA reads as TGTGCCAGCAGTCCCGCAGGGACAGGGGGATCCTATAATTCACCCCTCCACTTT.

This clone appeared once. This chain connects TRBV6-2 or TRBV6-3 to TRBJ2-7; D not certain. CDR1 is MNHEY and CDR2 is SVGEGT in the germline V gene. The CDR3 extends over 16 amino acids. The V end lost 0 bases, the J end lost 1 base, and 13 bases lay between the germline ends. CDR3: CASSYSLLQASYEQYF. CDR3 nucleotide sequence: TGTGCCAGCAGTTACTCACTCCTCCAGGCGTCCTACGAGCAGTACTTC.

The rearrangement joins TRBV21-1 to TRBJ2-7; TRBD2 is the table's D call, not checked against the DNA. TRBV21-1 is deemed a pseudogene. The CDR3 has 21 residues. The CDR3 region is CASSKGGCLKLAQSRTYEQYV. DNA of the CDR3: TGTGCCAGCAGCAAAGGAGGATGCTTAAAACTAGCCCAATCAAGAACCTACGAGCAGTACGTC.

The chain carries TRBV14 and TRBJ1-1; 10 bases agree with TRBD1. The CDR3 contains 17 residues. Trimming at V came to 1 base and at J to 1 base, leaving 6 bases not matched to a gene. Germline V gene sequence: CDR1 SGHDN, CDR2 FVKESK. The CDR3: CASSQAGTGVKNTEAFF. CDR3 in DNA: TGTGCCAGCAGCCAAGCCGGGACAGGGGTCAAGAACACTGAAGCTTTCTTT.

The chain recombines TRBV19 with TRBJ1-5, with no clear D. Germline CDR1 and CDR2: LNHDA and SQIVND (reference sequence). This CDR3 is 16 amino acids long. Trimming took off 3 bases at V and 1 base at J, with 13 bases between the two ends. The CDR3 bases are TGTGCCAGTAGTATGACACCCCCCTCGAGCAATCAGCCCCAGCATTTT. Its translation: CASSMTPPSSNQPQHF. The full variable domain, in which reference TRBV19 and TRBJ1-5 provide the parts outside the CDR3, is DGGITQSPKYLFRKEGQNVTLSCEQNLNHDAMYWYRQDPGQGLRLIYYSQIVNDFQKGDIAEGYSVSREKKESFPLTVTSAQKNPTAFYLCASSMTPPSSNQPQHFGDGTRLSIL.

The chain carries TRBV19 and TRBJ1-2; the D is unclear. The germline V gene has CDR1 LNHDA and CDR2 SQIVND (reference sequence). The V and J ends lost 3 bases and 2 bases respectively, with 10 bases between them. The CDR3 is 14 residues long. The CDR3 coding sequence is TGTGCCAGTAGTATTGTTGGCAGAAACTATGGCTACACCTTC. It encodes CASSIVGRNYGYTF.

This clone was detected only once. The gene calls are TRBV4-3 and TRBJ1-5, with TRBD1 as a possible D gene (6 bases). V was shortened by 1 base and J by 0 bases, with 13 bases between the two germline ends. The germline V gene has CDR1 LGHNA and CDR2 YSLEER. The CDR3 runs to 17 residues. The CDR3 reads CASSQVLGAGSNQPQHF. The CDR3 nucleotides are TGCGCCAGCAGCCAAGTATTGGGGGCCGGTAGCAATCAGCCCCAGCATTTT.

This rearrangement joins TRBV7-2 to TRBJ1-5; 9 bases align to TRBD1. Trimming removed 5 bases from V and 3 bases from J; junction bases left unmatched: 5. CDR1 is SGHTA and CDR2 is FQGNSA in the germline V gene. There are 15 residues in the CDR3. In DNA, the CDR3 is TGTGCCAGCAGCCCGGACAGGGGCGTCAATCAGCCCCAGCATTTT. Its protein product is CASSPDRGVNQPQHF.

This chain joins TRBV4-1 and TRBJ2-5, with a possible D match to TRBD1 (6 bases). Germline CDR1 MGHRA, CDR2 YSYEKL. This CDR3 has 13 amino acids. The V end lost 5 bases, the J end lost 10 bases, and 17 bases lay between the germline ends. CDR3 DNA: TGCGCCAGCAGCATACAGGGACCGGAGCGCCAGTACTTC. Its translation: CASSIQGPERQYF.

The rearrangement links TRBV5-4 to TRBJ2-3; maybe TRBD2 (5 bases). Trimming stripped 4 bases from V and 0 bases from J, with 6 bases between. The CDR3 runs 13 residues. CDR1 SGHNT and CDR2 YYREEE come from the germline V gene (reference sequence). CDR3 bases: TGTGCCAGCAGCAGCGGAAGCACAGATACGCAGTATTTT. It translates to CASSSGSTDTQYF.

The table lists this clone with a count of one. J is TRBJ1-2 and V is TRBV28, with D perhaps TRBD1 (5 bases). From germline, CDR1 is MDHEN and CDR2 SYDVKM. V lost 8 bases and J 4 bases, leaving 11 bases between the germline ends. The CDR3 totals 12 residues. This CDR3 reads CASHSGGYGYTF. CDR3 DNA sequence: TGTGCCAGCCACTCCGGGGGCTATGGCTACACCTTC.

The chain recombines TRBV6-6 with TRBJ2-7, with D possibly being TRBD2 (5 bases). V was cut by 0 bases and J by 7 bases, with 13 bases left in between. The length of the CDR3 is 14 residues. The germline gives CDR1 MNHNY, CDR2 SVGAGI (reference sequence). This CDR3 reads CASSYSNGVAEQYF. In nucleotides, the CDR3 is TGTGCCAGCAGTTACTCGAACGGGGTGGCGGAGCAGTACTTC.

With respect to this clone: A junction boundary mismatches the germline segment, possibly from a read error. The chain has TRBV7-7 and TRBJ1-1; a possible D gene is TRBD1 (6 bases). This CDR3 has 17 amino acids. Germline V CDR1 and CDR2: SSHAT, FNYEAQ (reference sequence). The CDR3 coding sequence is TGTGCTAGCAGCCGACAGGACGGCTCACCCATGAACACTGAAGCTTTCTTT. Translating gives CASSRQDGSPMNTEAFF.

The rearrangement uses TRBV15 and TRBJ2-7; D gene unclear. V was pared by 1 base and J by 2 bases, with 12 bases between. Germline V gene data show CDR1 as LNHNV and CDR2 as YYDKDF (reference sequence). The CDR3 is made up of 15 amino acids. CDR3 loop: CATSRGGILTYEQYF. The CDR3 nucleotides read TGTGCCACCAGCAGAGGAGGTATCCTCACCTACGAGCAGTACTTC.

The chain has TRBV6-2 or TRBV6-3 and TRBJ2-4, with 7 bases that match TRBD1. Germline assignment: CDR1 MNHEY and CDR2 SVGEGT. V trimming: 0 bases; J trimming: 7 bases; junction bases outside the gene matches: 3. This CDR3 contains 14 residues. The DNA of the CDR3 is TGTGCCAGCAGTTACTCAGGCAGGGGGAACATTCAGTACTTC. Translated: CASSYSGRGNIQYF.

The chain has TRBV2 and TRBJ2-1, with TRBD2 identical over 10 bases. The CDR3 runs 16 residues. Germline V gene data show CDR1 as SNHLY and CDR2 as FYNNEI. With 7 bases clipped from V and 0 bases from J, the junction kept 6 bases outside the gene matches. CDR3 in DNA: TGTGCCAGCACTAGCGGGGGACCTCTCTCCTACAATGAGCAGTTCTTC. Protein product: CASTSGGPLSYNEQFF.